This T cell receptor beta chain derives from a study of cytotoxic CD8 clonotypes in ibrutinib-treated CLL. Looking at the study overall: For this cohort, patients were some eleven relapsed/refractory and 15 treatment-naive, while 17 were IGHV unmutated.

V shed 2 bases and J shed 5 bases, with 15 bases lying between them. Germline V CDR1 and CDR2: SGHNT, YYREEE (reference sequence). The CDR3 is 15 amino acids. Produced via immunoSEQ multiplex PCR; TCRdb's table is partial and in-frame only. The top ten clones hold about 6.4% of a sample with some 200,000 clones, 60% to 80% of them seen once. Cryopreserved PBMCs provided around 2.2 micrograms of genomic DNA for the TCR beta libraries. The sequence derives from a human donor with chronic lymphocytic leukemia. The sample consisted of PBMCs, taken after 12 months of ibrutinib treatment. The chain has TRBV5-4 and TRBJ2-3; tentatively, D is TRBD2 (6 bases). CDR3 sequence: CASSFREIAKDTQYF. The CDR3 DNA reads TGTGCCAGCAGCTTTCGGGAGATAGCCAAAGATACGCAGTATTTT.